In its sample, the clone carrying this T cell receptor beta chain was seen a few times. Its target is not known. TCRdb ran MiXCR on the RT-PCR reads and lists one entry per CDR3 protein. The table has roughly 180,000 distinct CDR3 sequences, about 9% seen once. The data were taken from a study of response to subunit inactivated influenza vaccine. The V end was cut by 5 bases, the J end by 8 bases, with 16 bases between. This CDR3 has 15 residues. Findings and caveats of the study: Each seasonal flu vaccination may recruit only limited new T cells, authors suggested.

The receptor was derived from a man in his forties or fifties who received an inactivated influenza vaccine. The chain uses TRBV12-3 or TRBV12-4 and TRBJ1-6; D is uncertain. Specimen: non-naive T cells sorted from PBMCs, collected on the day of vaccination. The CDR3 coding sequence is TGTGCCAGCAGTCCGTCGGGGAGAATATATTCACCCCTCCACTTT. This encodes CASSPSGRIYSPLHF.